These 11 T cell receptor beta chains share one sample of origin, sequenced in a study of T cell responses to AZD1222 COVID-19 vaccine. Assay: immunoSEQ multiplex PCR; the TCRdb copy retains only in-frame clones and omits some. The table records 150,000 or so clones, roughly 89% of them present only once. This sample comprised peripheral blood, obtained on day 0 of AZD1222 vaccination. The receptors derive from an adult in good health.

The chain joins TRBV9 to TRBJ2-5; D ambiguous. This CDR3 is built from 13 residues. Trimming pared 0 bases from V and 3 bases from J, leaving 6 bases between. Germline loops: CDR1 SGDLS, CDR2 YYNGEE. Here the CDR3 DNA reads TGTGCCAGCAGCGTAGGTCCGAAAGAGACCCAGTACTTC. This translates into CASSVGPKETQYF.

This chain links TRBV6-5 with TRBJ1-5; D not certain. Trimming left V 2 bases short and J 5 bases short, with 7 bases between. The germline gives CDR1 MNHEY, CDR2 SVGAGI. The CDR3 has 13 residues. For the CDR3, the DNA is TGTGCCAGCAGTTACCGGCTGCATCAGCCCCAGCATTTT. Amino acid sequence: CASSYRLHQPQHF.

On this clone itself: This CDR3 is also generated by other DNA sequences in the sample. The chain is built from TRBV6-2 or TRBV6-3 and TRBJ2-7; no clear D gene. The CDR3 has 12 residues. In germline, CDR1 is MNHEY, CDR2 SVGEGT. V lost 6 bases to trimming and J lost 2 bases, with 8 bases between them. CDR3 sequence: CASSPSPYEQYF. The CDR3 nucleotides are TGTGCCAGCAGCCCCTCCCCCTACGAGCAGTACTTC.

This clone was seen only once. This chain links TRBV11-2 with TRBJ2-7; 7 nucleotides line up with TRBD2. The CDR3 is 14 residues long. The V gene's germline CDR1 is SGHAT and CDR2 FQNNGV. V was pared by 5 bases and J by 1 base, with 5 bases of the junction left unmatched. The CDR3 coding sequence is TGTGCCAGCAGCCGTCGGACTAGGTCCTACGAGCAGTACTTC. This encodes CASSRRTRSYEQYF.

The chain uses TRBV4-1 and TRBJ1-6, with 8 positions matching TRBD1. With 0 bases clipped from V and 8 bases from J, the junction kept 15 bases outside the gene matches. The germline gives CDR1 MGHRA, CDR2 YSYEKL. There are 19 residues in the CDR3. The CDR3 bases are TGCGCCAGCAGCCAAGACGTCGGATGGGGGGACAGGTCCTATTCACCCCTCCACTTT. This codes for CASSQDVGWGDRSYSPLHF.

This chain uses TRBV6-6 with TRBJ2-1; D remains ambiguous. V was trimmed by 11 bases and J by 7 bases, leaving 9 bases between them. CDR1 is MNHNY and CDR2 is SVGAGI in the germline V gene (reference sequence). The CDR3 consists of 10 residues. The CDR3 reads CAAGRNEQFF. The CDR3 DNA follows: TGTGCCGCCGGCAGGAATGAGCAGTTCTTC.

The chain uses TRBV14 and TRBJ2-4; D may be TRBD2 (5 bases). Germline CDR1 SGHDN, CDR2 FVKESK. V lost 1 base to trimming and J lost 13 bases, with 14 bases between them. The CDR3 covers 13 residues. This CDR3 reads CASSQGDWSGQYF. The CDR3 coding sequence is TGTGCCAGCAGCCAAGGGGATTGGTCGGGGCAGTACTTC.

The V call is TRBV12-3 or TRBV12-4, the J call TRBJ2-1; perhaps TRBD2 as D (5 bases). The CDR3 sequence is 13 residues long. Trimming took off 5 bases at V and 12 bases at J, with 17 bases between the two ends. The CDR3 DNA reads TGTGCCAGCAGTCCCGGAGATGAACTAGGGCAGTTCTTC. Its translation: CASSPGDELGQFF.

DNA of the CDR3: TGTGCCAGCAGCTTGGCCATGGGGGGGAGTTGGAACACCATATATTTT. Amino acid sequence: CASSLAMGGSWNTIYF. The chain couples TRBV5-4 to TRBJ1-3; a possible D gene is TRBD1 (5 bases). V was pared by 0 bases and J by 7 bases, with 17 bases between. This CDR3 has 16 residues. Germline values: CDR1 SGHNT, CDR2 YYREEE (reference sequence).

V usage is TRBV6-5 and J usage is TRBJ1-2; D not resolved. CDR3 length: 12 residues. Germline CDR1 reads MNHEY; CDR2 reads SVGAGI. The ends were cut back, 6 bases at V and 7 bases at J, with 12 bases in the middle. The CDR3 DNA reads TGTGCCAGCAGAATCTCGGGCGGTGGCTACACCTTC. Protein product: CASRISGGGYTF.

This clone was counted a single time. The genes are TRBV4-3 and TRBJ2-7; possibly TRBD2 for D (6 bases). Germline values: CDR1 LGHNA, CDR2 YSLEER. The V end was cut by 4 bases, the J end by 3 bases, with 13 bases between. The CDR3 covers 14 residues. The CDR3 sequence is CASSRGLGGYEQYF. The CDR3 DNA follows: TGCGCCAGCAGCCGGGGACTTGGAGGCTACGAGCAGTACTTC.